This T cell receptor (beta chain) was documented in a study of T-cell reconstitution after alpha-beta-depleted transplantation in children. Unique molecular identifiers were incorporated during preparation of the TCRbeta library. Using its own MiXCR run on the PCR reads, TCRdb lists one record per CDR3 protein. Here the sample spans 580,000 or so distinct CDR3 sequences, 23% being singletons. Notes on the study in general: It was reported that alpha-beta T cells came from several hundred expanded graft clones (about two months after transplant). Surviving recipient T cells and thymic progenitors produced the high day-60 TCRbeta diversity seen in some patients. At one year after transplant, newly produced T cells mostly accounted for T-cell counts and diversity.

A note on this clonotype: Its antigen is not known.

The sequenced sample was PBMCs, mostly from graft donor cells, obtained 360 days after TCRalphabeta/CD19-depleted stem cell transplant. The clonotype was recovered from a boy under two years old who had a stem cell transplant for acute myeloid leukemia, so the T cells may come from the graft donor.

The CDR3 coding sequence is TGTGCCAGCAGCTTAGTATCGACAGGGGAGATCTACAATGAGCAGTTCTTC. It codes for CASSLVSTGEIYNEQFF. The chain uses TRBV7-9 and TRBJ2-1, with 8 nucleotides matching TRBD1. The trim removed 1 base at V and 3 bases at J, leaving 8 bases unmatched. CDR1 is SEHNR and CDR2 is FQNEAQ in the germline V gene (reference sequence). The CDR3 sequence is 17 residues long.